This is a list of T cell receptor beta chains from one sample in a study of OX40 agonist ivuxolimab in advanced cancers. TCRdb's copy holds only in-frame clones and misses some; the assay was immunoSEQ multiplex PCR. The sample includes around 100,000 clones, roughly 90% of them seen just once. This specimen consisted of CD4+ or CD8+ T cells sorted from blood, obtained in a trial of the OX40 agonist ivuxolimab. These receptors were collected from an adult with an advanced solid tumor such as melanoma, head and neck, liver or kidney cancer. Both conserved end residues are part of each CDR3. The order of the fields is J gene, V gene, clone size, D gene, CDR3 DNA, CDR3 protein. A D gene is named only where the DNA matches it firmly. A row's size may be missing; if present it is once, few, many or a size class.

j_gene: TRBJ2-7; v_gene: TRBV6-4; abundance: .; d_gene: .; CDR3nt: TGTGCCAGCAGTGCAGGGGAGCTCAAGCACTACGAGCAGTACTTC; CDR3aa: CASSAGELKHYEQYF
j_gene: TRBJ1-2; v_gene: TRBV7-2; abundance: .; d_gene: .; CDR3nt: TGTGCCAGCAGCCAATATGGGAGCGGCTACACCTTC; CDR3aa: CASSQYGSGYTF
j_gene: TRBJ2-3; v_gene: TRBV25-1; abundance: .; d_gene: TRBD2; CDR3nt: TGTGCCAGCAGTGACCTAACTAGCGGGACCACAGATACGCAGTATTTT; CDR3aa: CASSDLTSGTTDTQYF
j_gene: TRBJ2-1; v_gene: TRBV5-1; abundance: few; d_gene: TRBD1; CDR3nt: TGCGCCAGCAGCTTGGCTTACTCCGGGACAGGGGGTATTAGTGAGCAGTTCTTC; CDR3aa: CASSLAYSGTGGISEQFF
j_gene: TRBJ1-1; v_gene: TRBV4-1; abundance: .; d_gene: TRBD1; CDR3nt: TGCGCCAGCAGCCAAGTTCCCAGGGGGACTGAAGCTTTCTTT; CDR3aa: CASSQVPRGTEAFF
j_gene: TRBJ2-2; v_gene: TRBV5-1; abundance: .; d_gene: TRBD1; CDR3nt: TGCGCCAGCAGCATGCGACAGGGGGCGTCCGGGGAGCTGTTTTTT; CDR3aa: CASSMRQGASGELFF
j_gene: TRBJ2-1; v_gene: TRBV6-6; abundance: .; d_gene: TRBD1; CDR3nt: TGTGCCAGCACGGTGGTACAGGGGGCCTATGAGCAGTTCTTC; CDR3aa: CASTVVQGAYEQFF
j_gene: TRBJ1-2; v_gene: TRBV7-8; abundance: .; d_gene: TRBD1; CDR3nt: TGTGCCAGCAGCCCTGATTCAGACAGGGCTTATAACTATGGCTACACCTTC; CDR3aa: CASSPDSDRAYNYGYTF
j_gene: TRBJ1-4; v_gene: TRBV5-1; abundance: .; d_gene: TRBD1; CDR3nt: TGCGCCAGCAGCCTTCTCTCGGGACAGGGGATGGGAAAACTGTTTTTT; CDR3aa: CASSLLSGQGMGKLFF
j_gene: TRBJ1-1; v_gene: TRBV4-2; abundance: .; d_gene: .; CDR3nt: TGTGCCAGCAGTCAGAACACTGAAGCTTTCTTT; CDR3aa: CASSQNTEAFF
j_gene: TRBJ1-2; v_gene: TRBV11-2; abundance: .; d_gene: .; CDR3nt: TGTGCCAGCAGCTTAGAAGGGAAGGGAAACTATGGCTACACCTTC; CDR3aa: CASSLEGKGNYGYTF
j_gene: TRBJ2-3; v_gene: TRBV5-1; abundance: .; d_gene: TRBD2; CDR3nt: TGCGCCAGCAGCTTGCGGGGGGTCGGCACAGATACGCAGTATTTT; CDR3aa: CASSLRGVGTDTQYF
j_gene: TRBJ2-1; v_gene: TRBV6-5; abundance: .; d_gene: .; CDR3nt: TGTGCCAGCAGTTTTGGTCTAGCCAATGAGCAGTTCTTC; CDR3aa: CASSFGLANEQFF
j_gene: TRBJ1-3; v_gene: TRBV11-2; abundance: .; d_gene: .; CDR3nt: TGTGCCAGCAGCTCCGGGGGTCAGGTATACGGAAACACCATATATTTT; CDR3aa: CASSSGGQVYGNTIYF
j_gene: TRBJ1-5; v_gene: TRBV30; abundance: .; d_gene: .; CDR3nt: TGTGCCTGGAGTGGCGGGGTTGGTCAGCCCCAGCATTTT; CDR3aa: CAWSGGVGQPQHF
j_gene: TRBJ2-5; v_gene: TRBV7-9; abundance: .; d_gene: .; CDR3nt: TGTGCCAGCAGCTTAGAAGGTTGGGAGACCCAGTACTTC; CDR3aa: CASSLEGWETQYF
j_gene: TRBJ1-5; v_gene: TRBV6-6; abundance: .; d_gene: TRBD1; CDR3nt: TGTGCCAGCAGTTGGGACAGATCTAGCAATCAGCCCCAGCATTTT; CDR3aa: CASSWDRSSNQPQHF